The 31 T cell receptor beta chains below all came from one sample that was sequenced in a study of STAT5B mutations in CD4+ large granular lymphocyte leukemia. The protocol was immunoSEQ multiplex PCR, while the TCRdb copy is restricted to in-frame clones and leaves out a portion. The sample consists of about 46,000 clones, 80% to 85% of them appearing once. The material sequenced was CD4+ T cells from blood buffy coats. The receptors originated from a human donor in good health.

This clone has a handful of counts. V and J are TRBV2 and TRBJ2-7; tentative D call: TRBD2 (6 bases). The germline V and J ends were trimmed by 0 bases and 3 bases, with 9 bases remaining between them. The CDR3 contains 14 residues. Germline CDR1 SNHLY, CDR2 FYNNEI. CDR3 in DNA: TGTGCCAGCAGTGAAGCGGGGGAGGTCTACGAGCAGTACTTC. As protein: CASSEAGEVYEQYF.

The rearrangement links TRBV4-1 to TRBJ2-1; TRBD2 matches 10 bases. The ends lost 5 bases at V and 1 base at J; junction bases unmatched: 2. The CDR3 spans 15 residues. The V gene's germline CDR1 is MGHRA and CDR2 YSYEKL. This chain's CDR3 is CASSDSGRSYNEQFF. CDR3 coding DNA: TGCGCCAGCAGCGATAGCGGGAGGTCCTACAATGAGCAGTTCTTC.

CDR3 in amino acids: CAWNLLTDTQYF. The CDR3 DNA reads TGTGCCTGGAATCTTCTCACAGATACGCAGTATTTT. V usage is TRBV30 and J usage is TRBJ2-3; D ambiguous. Trimming stripped 4 bases from V and 2 bases from J, with 7 bases between. This CDR3 spans 12 amino acids. Germline-derived CDR1 and CDR2 are GTSNPN and SVGIG (reference sequence).

The CDR3 sequence: CASRRGWGSTNEKLFF. The CDR3 DNA reads TGTGCCAGCAGAAGGGGATGGGGCTCGACTAATGAAAAACTGTTTTTT. The chain is built from TRBV28 and TRBJ1-4, with D maybe TRBD1 (5 bases). V was cut by 6 bases and J by 2 bases, with 16 bases left in between. Germline CDR1 MDHEN, CDR2 SYDVKM. The CDR3 spans 16 residues.

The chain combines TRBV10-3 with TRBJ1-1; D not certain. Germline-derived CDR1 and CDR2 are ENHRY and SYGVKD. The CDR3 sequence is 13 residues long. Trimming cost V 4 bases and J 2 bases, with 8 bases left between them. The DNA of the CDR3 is TGTGCCATCAGTGGTGAAAGCAACACTGAAGCTTTCTTT. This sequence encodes CAISGESNTEAFF.

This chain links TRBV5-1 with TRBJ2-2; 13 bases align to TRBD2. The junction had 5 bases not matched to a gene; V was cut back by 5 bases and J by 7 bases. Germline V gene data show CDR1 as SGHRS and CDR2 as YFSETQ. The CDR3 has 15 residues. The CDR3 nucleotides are TGCGCCAGCAGTTATGGGACTAGCGGGGTCGGGGAGCTGTTTTTT. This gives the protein CASSYGTSGVGELFF.

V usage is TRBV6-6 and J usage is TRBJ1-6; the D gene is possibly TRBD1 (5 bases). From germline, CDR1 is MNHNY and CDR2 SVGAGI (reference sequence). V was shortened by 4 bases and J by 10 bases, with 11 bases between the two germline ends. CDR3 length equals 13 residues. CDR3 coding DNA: TGTGCCAGCAGTTCCGGGACCGGATCACCCCTCCACTTT. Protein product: CASSSGTGSPLHF.

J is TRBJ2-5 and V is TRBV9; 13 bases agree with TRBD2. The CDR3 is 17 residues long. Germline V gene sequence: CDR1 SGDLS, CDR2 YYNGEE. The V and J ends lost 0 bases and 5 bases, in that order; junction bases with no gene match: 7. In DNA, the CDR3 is TGTGCCAGCAGCGTAGAAGGGACTAGCGGGAACTGGGAGACCCAGTACTTC. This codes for CASSVEGTSGNWETQYF. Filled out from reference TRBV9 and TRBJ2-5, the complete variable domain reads DSGVTQTPKHLITATGQRVTLRCSPRSGDLSVYWYQQSLDQGLQFLIQYYNGEERAKGNILERFSAQQFPDLHSELNLSSLELGDSALYFCASSVEGTSGNWETQYFGPGTRLLVL.

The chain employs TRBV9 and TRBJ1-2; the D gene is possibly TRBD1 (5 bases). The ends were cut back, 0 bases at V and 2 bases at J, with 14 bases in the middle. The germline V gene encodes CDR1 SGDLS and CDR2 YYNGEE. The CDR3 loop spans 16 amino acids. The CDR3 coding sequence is TGTGCCAGCAGCGTAGCACCATCCGGGGGGAACTATGGCTACACCTTC. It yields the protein CASSVAPSGGNYGYTF.

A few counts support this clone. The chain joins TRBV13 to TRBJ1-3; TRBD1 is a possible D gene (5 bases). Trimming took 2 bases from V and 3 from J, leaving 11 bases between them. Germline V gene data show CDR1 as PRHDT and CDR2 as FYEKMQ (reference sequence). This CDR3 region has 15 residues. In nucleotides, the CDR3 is TGTGCCAGCAGCTTACCCGGGACGGATGGAAACACCATATATTTT. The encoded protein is CASSLPGTDGNTIYF.

The CDR3 DNA follows: TGCGCCAGCAGCCCCGGAGGGACGGATCAAGAGACCCAGTACTTC. Translated: CASSPGGTDQETQYF. V and J are TRBV5-1 and TRBJ2-5; D is perhaps TRBD2 (6 bases). V was clipped by 4 bases and J by 2 bases, with 15 bases between them. This CDR3 region has 15 residues. Germline CDR1 reads SGHRS; CDR2 reads YFSETQ.

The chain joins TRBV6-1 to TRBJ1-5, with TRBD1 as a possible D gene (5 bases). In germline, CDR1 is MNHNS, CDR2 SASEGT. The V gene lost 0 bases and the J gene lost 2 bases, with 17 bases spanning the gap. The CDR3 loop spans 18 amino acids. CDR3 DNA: TGTGCCAGCAGTGAAGCGCTTCGGGGGGGAGGGGGCAATCAGCCCCAGCATTTT. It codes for CASSEALRGGGGNQPQHF.

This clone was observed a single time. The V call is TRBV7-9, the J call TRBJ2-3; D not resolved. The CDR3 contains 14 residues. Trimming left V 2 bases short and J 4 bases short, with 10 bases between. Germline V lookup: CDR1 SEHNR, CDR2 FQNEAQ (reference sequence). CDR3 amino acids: CASSLRVSPDTQYF. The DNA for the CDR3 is TGTGCCAGCAGCTTAAGGGTCTCCCCAGATACGCAGTATTTT.

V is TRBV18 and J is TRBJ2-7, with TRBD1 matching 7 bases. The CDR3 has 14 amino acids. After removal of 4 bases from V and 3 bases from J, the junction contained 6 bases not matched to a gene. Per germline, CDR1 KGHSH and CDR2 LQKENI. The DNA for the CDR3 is TGTGCCAGCTCACAAGTGACAGGGTTCTACGAGCAGTACTTC. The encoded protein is CASSQVTGFYEQYF.

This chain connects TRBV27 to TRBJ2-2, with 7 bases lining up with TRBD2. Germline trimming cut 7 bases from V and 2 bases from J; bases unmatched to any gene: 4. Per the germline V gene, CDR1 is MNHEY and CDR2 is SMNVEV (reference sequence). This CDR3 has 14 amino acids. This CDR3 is CASTREDNTGELFF. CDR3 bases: TGTGCCAGCACCCGGGAGGATAACACCGGGGAGCTGTTTTTT.

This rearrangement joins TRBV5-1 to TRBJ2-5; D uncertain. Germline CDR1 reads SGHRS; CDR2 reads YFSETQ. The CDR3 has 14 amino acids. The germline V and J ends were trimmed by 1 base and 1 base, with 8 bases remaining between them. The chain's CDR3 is CASSLNDFQETQYF. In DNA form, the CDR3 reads TGCGCCAGCAGCTTGAACGACTTCCAAGAGACCCAGTACTTC.

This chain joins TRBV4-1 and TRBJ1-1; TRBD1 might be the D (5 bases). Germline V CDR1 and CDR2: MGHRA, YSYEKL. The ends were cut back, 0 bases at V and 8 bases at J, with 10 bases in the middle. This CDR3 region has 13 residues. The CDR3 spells CASSQDRGSEAFF. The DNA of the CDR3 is TGCGCCAGCAGCCAAGATCGGGGCTCCGAAGCTTTCTTT.

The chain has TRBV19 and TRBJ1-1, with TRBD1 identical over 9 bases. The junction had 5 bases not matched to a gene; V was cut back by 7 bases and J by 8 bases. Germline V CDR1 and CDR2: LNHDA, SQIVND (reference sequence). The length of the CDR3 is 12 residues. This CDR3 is CASIRQGGEAFF. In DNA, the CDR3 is TGTGCCAGTATCCGACAGGGGGGCGAAGCTTTCTTT. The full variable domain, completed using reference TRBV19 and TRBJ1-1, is DGGITQSPKYLFRKEGQNVTLSCEQNLNHDAMYWYRQDPGQGLRLIYYSQIVNDFQKGDIAEGYSVSREKKESFPLTVTSAQKNPTAFYLCASIRQGGEAFFGQGTRLTVV.

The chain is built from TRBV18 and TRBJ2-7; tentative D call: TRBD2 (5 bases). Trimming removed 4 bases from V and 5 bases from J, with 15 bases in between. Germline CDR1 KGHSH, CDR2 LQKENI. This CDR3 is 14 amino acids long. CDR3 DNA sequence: TGTGCCAGCTCACGGACTCCGGCTTGGGACGAGCAGTACTTC. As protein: CASSRTPAWDEQYF.

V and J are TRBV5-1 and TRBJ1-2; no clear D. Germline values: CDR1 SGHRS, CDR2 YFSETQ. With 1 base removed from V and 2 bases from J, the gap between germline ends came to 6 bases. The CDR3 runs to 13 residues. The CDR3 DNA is TGCGCCAGCAGCTTGACAGCCAACTATGGCTACACCTTC. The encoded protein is CASSLTANYGYTF. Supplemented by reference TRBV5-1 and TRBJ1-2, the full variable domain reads KAGVTQTPRYLIKTRGQQVTLSCSPISGHRSVSWYQQTPGQGLQFLFEYFSETQRNKGNFPGRFSGRQFSNSRSEMNVSTLELGDSALYLCASSLTANYGYTFGSGTRLTVV.

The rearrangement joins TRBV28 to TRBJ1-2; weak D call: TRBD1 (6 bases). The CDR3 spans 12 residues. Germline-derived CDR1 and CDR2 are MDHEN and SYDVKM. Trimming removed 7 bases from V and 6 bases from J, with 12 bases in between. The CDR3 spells CASTVAGDGYTF. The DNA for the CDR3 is TGTGCCAGCACAGTGGCAGGGGATGGCTACACCTTC.

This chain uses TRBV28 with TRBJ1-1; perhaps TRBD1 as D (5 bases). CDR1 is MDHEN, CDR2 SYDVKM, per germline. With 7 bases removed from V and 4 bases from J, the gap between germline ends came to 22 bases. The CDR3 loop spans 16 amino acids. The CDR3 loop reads CASTPGDAPWGTEAFF. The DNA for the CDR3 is TGTGCCAGCACCCCTGGGGACGCCCCCTGGGGCACTGAAGCTTTCTTT.

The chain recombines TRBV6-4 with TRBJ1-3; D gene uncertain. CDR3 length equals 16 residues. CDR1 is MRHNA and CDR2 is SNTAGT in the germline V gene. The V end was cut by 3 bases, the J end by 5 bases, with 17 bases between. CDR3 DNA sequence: TGTGCCAGCAGTGAAAAGGGAGGGAACCCCAGAAACACCATATATTTT. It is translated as CASSEKGGNPRNTIYF.

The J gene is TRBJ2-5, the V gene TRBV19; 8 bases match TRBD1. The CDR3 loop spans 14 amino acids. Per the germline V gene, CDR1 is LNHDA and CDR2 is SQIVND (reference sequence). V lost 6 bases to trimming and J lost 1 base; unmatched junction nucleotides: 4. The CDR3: CASRHQGAQETQYF. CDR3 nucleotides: TGTGCCAGTAGACATCAGGGGGCCCAAGAGACCCAGTACTTC.

The CDR3 is CASSGSGRETQYF. The CDR3 nucleotides read TGTGCCAGCAGCGGGTCGGGGCGGGAGACCCAGTACTTC. V usage is TRBV9 and J usage is TRBJ2-5; D possibly matches TRBD1 or TRBD2 (5 bases each). The germline V and J ends were trimmed by 3 bases and 5 bases, with 11 bases remaining between them. The germline gives CDR1 SGDLS, CDR2 YYNGEE. The CDR3 is made up of 13 amino acids.

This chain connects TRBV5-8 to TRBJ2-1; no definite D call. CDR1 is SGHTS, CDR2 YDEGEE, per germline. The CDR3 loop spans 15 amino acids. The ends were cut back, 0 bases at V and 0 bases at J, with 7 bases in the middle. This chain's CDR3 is CASSLGESSYNEQFF. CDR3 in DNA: TGTGCCAGCAGCTTGGGCGAAAGCTCCTACAATGAGCAGTTCTTC.

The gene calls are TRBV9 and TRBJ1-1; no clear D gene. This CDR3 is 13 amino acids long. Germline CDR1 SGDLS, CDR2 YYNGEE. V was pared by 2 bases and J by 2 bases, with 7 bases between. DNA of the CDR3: TGTGCCAGCAGCGTGAGTGGTAACACTGAAGCTTTCTTT. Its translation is CASSVSGNTEAFF.

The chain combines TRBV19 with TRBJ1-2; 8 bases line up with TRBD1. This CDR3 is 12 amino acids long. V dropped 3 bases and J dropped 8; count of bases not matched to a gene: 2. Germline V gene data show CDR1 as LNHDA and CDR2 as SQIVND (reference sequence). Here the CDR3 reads CASSITGGGYTF. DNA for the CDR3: TGTGCCAGTAGTATCACAGGGGGGGGCTACACCTTC.

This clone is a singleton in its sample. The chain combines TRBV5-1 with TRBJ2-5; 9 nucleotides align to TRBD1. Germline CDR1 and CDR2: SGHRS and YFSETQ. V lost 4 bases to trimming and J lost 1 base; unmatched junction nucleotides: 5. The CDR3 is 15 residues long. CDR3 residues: CASSEGTGPQETQYF. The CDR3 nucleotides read TGCGCCAGCAGCGAGGGGACAGGGCCCCAAGAGACCCAGTACTTC.

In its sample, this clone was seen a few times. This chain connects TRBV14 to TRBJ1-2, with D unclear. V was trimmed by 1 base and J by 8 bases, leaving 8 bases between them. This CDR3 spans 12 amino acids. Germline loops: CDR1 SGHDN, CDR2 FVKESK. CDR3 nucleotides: TGTGCCAGCAGCCAAGGGCAACTCGGCTACACCTTC. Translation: CASSQGQLGYTF.

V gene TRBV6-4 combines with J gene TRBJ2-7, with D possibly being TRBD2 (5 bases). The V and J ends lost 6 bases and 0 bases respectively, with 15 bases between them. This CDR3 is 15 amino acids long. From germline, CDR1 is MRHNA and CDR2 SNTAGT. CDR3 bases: TGTGCCAGCAGCACGCGGGCCCCGATCTCCTACGAGCAGTACTTC. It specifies CASSTRAPISYEQYF.